This T cell receptor (beta chain) was identified in a study of blood T cell repertoires in COVID-19 (dated by TCRdb to between 2020 and 2021). The study in broad terms: Samples covering the acute and convalescent phases of COVID-19 were provided by collaborators in the United States, Italy and Spain. The dataset comprised deeply sampled blood TCRbeta repertoires from subjects exposed to, actively infected with, or recovered from COVID-19. Where available, HLA class I and class II types were taken from metadata supplied by the sample provider and were not determined by assay-based typing. A de-identified subject ID, COVID-19 status, age in years and sex were almost always included in the sample metadata. The prospective study material was composed of cDNA or gDNA derived from T cells, B-cell-depleted T cells, or PBMCs. A freely available public database, intended as a resource for researchers studying the immune response to SARS-CoV-2, is where the repertoires were released. Samples came from the ongoing ImmuneRACE study (first 160 participants) plus 1,254 subjects from 6 global collaborators. The paper as a whole reports these results and caveats: The amount of clinical and demographic metadata varied by source and participant and was provided uncurated.

The germline V gene (reference sequence) specifies LNHDA as CDR1 and SQIVND as CDR2. V is reduced by 6 bases and J by 1 base, leaving a spacing of 9 bases between them. The CDR3 has 13 amino acids, counting the end cysteine and phenylalanine. The kept DNA is CDR3 alone, 39 bases in frame from the first base. The immunoSEQ Assay, a bias-controlled multiplex PCR, was used to amplify TCRbeta CDR3 regions from genomic DNA. The paper's processing steps were these. The number of nucleated cells in each sample was estimated from the amplification of reference gene primers within the assay. Sequence reads were collapsed and filtered to measure the absolute abundance of every unique TCRbeta CDR3 rearrangement. For each sample, productive Simpson clonality was calculated as the square root of Simpson's diversity index over productive rearrangements. Sourced from immuneACCESS, this table was stored by TCRdb with only in-frame sequences that have V and J called. A share of the clones is absent; for the studies checked, an unresolved V gene accounts for under half, and the remainder has no known explanation. V and J calls plus clone size are reproduced from that table; the DNA served to infer D and trimming. The sample table lists some 110,000 clones, 80% to 90% of them with a count of one. The ten most abundant clones make up 1.4% to 1.5% of the sample.

This clone was recorded a few times. The antigen it recognizes is unknown. No quality values exist for individual bases; no much larger clone is one base distant. Each collaborating institution followed its own protocols to collect whole blood in K2EDTA tubes. For TCRbeta analysis, collaborators shipped samples in one of three forms: frozen whole blood, isolated PBMCs, or DNA extracted from either of those sample types. The receptor was isolated from a man aged 40-50 years with acute or convalescent COVID-19. Sequencing was carried out using peripheral blood. Recombination connected TRBV19 to TRBJ1-2; tentative D gene TRBD1, with 5 bases matching. The DNA sequence follows: TGTGCCAGTAGGAGCAGGGATAACTATGGCTACACCTTC. It specifies CASRSRDNYGYTF.